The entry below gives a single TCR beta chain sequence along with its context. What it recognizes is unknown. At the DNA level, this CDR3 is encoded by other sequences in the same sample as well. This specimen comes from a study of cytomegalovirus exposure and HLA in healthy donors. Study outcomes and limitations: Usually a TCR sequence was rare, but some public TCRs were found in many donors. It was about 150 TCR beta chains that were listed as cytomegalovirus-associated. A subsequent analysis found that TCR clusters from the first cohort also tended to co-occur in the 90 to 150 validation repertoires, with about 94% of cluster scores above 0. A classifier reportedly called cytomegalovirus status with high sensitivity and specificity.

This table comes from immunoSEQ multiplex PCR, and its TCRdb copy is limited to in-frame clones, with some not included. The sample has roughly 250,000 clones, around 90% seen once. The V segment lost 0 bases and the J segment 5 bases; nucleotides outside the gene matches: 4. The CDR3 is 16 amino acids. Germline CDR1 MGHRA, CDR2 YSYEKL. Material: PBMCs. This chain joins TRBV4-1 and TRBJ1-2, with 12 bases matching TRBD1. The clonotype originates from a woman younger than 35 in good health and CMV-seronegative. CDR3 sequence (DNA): TGCGCCAGCAGCCAAGATACGGGACAGGGGGCTTATGGCTACACCTTC. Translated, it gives CASSQDTGQGAYGYTF.